Listed below are T cell receptor beta chains from one sample, sequenced in a study of T cell responses to AZD1222 COVID-19 vaccine. The method was immunoSEQ multiplex PCR; TCRdb's version includes in-frame clones alone and lacks a portion of them. The sample carries roughly 150,000 clones, 70% to 90% recorded once. The sequences come from peripheral blood, collected after recovery from COVID-19. These receptor sequences come from an adult who had recovered from COVID-19. Each CDR3 is given with its conserved first and last residue. D genes are given only for firm matches. Clone size, where shown, is once, few, many, or a class for clones that have expanded.

size: .; D: .; J: TRBJ1-1; V: TRBV2; CDR3: CASFSQGPNTEAFF; DNA: TGTGCCAGCTTCTCACAGGGACCGAACACTGAAGCTTTCTTT
size: .; D: TRBD1; J: TRBJ2-7; V: TRBV15; CDR3: CATSRDGGQGYEQYF; DNA: TGTGCCACCAGCAGAGATGGGGGACAGGGTTACGAGCAGTACTTC
size: few; D: .; J: TRBJ1-1; V: TRBV20-1; CDR3: CRVQGTEAFF; DNA: TGCAGAGTTCAGGGTACTGAAGCTTTCTTT
size: .; D: TRBD1; J: TRBJ2-7; V: TRBV6-4; CDR3: CATSNTYGQGEHEQYF; DNA: TGTGCCACCAGTAACACCTACGGACAGGGGGAGCACGAGCAGTACTTC
size: .; D: TRBD2; J: TRBJ2-1; V: TRBV7-9; CDR3: CASSLHGGSNEQFF; DNA: TGTGCCAGCAGCTTACACGGGGGGTCCAATGAGCAGTTCTTC
size: .; D: .; J: TRBJ1-4; V: TRBV28; CDR3: CASSLLTVATNEKLFF; DNA: TGTGCCAGCAGTTTATTAACAGTTGCAACTAATGAAAAACTGTTTTTT
size: .; D: TRBD1; J: TRBJ1-1; V: TRBV18; CDR3: CASSPQRGQGGTEAFF; DNA: TGTGCCAGCTCACCACAACGAGGCCAGGGGGGCACTGAAGCTTTCTTT
size: .; D: .; J: TRBJ2-7; V: TRBV6-5; CDR3: CASSYSSFYEQYF; DNA: TGTGCCAGCAGTTACTCATCGTTCTACGAGCAGTACTTC
size: once; D: .; J: TRBJ2-5; V: TRBV15; CDR3: CATSRDMGETQYF; DNA: TGTGCCACCAGCAGAGATATGGGGGAGACCCAGTACTTC
size: once; D: .; J: TRBJ2-2; V: TRBV4-2; CDR3: CASSPRAITGELFF; DNA: TGTGCCAGCAGCCCTCGGGCTATCACCGGGGAGCTGTTTTTT
size: .; D: .; J: TRBJ1-5; V: TRBV7-2; CDR3: CASSDRGDQPQHF; DNA: TGTGCCAGCAGCGACAGAGGAGATCAGCCCCAGCATTTT
size: few; D: .; J: TRBJ1-1; V: TRBV9; CDR3: CASSVYGGWEDTEAFF; DNA: TGTGCCAGCAGCGTATACGGGGGCTGGGAAGACACTGAAGCTTTCTTT
size: .; D: .; J: TRBJ2-3; V: TRBV3-1/TRBV3-2; CDR3: CASSPQVLGSGTDTQYF; DNA: TGTGCCAGCAGTCCCCAGGTTTTAGGGTCGGGCACAGATACGCAGTATTTT
size: few; D: TRBD1; J: TRBJ2-1; V: TRBV28; CDR3: CASSPGQGGRDEQFF; DNA: TGTGCCAGCAGCCCCGGACAGGGGGGTAGAGATGAGCAGTTCTTC
size: .; D: .; J: TRBJ1-1; V: TRBV12-5; CDR3: CASRGPGTAEAFF; DNA: TGTGCTAGTCGCGGGCCCGGAACCGCTGAAGCTTTCTTT
size: .; D: .; J: TRBJ2-7; V: TRBV11-2; CDR3: CASSFGGGSTYEQYF; DNA: TGTGCCAGCAGCTTCGGAGGGGGCTCCACCTACGAGCAGTACTTC
size: few; D: .; J: TRBJ2-5; V: TRBV7-8; CDR3: CASSVRERTQYF; DNA: TGTGCCAGCAGCGTCAGGGAGCGGACCCAGTACTTC
size: .; D: TRBD1; J: TRBJ2-7; V: TRBV4-3; CDR3: CASSQDRGSYEQYF; DNA: TGCGCCAGCAGCCAGGACAGGGGTTCCTACGAGCAGTACTTC
size: .; D: .; J: TRBJ2-2; V: TRBV5-4; CDR3: CASSRLGLNTGELFF; DNA: TGTGCCAGCAGTCGCCTGGGACTTAACACCGGGGAGCTGTTTTTT
size: .; D: TRBD2; J: TRBJ2-1; V: TRBV11-2; CDR3: CASSLAGLGNEQFF; DNA: TGTGCCAGCAGCTTAGCTGGACTAGGGAATGAGCAGTTCTTC
size: .; D: .; J: TRBJ1-2; V: TRBV5-4; CDR3: CASSSVDILPYGYTF; DNA: TGTGCCAGCAGCTCAGTGGACATCCTCCCATATGGCTACACCTTC
size: .; D: .; J: TRBJ1-3; V: TRBV9; CDR3: CASSVYDTGSSGNTIYF; DNA: TGTGCCAGCAGCGTATACGACACTGGAAGCTCTGGAAACACCATATATTTT
size: .; D: TRBD1; J: TRBJ2-7; V: TRBV2; CDR3: CASRRDRGRGEQYF; DNA: TGTGCCAGCAGGAGGGACAGGGGAAGAGGCGAGCAGTACTTC
size: .; D: .; J: TRBJ2-7; V: TRBV27; CDR3: CASSSYYEQYF; DNA: TGTGCCAGCAGTTCCTACTACGAGCAGTACTTC
size: .; D: TRBD1; J: TRBJ1-5; V: TRBV7-9; CDR3: CASSLVSGTGGNQPQHF; DNA: TGTGCCAGCAGCTTAGTATCTGGGACAGGGGGTAATCAGCCCCAGCATTTT
size: .; D: .; J: TRBJ1-2; V: TRBV5-1; CDR3: CASSSPGSATTYNYGYTF; DNA: TGCGCCAGCAGCTCGCCGGGTTCAGCCACCACATACAACTATGGCTACACCTTC
size: once; D: TRBD2; J: TRBJ2-1; V: TRBV7-9; CDR3: CASGVAGSYNEQFF; DNA: TGTGCCAGCGGGGTAGCGGGTTCCTACAATGAGCAGTTCTTC
size: once; D: .; J: TRBJ2-7; V: TRBV2; CDR3: CASSEQYEQYF; DNA: TGTGCCAGCAGCGAGCAATACGAGCAGTACTTC
size: .; D: .; J: TRBJ1-4; V: TRBV7-9; CDR3: CASSLGGGLGPNEKLFF; DNA: TGTGCCAGCAGCTTAGGTGGGGGACTGGGACCAAATGAAAAACTGTTTTTT
size: .; D: TRBD1; J: TRBJ1-5; V: TRBV10-2; CDR3: CASSSGQAHQPQHF; DNA: TGCGCCAGCAGCTCGGGACAGGCACATCAGCCCCAGCATTTT
size: .; D: .; J: TRBJ2-5; V: TRBV7-3; CDR3: CASSSSEQETQYF; DNA: TGTGCCAGCAGCTCATCAGAGCAAGAGACCCAGTACTTC
size: .; D: .; J: TRBJ2-7; V: TRBV19; CDR3: CASSIQGGVPYEQYF; DNA: TGTGCCAGTAGTATTCAGGGCGGAGTGCCTTACGAGCAGTACTTC
size: .; D: .; J: TRBJ1-1; V: TRBV12-3/TRBV12-4; CDR3: CASSFGRNTEAFF; DNA: TGTGCCAGCAGTTTCGGACGGAACACTGAAGCTTTCTTT
size: .; D: TRBD2; J: TRBJ2-2; V: TRBV18; CDR3: CASSPLAGETGELFF; DNA: TGTGCCAGCTCCCCCCTAGCGGGAGAGACCGGGGAGCTGTTTTTT
size: few; D: TRBD2; J: TRBJ2-2; V: TRBV11-2; CDR3: CASTRGGLGPGELFF; DNA: TGTGCCAGCACCCGAGGGGGACTAGGGCCCGGGGAGCTGTTTTTT
size: .; D: TRBD1; J: TRBJ1-5; V: TRBV6-4; CDR3: CASSETGGLHQPQHF; DNA: TGTGCCAGCAGCGAAACAGGGGGCTTACATCAGCCCCAGCATTTT
size: .; D: TRBD1; J: TRBJ1-4; V: TRBV29-1; CDR3: CSVGGTADNEKLFF; DNA: TGCAGCGTTGGAGGGACAGCGGATAATGAAAAACTGTTTTTT
size: once; D: TRBD1; J: TRBJ1-2; V: TRBV19; CDR3: CASSTTGQGYGYTF; DNA: TGTGCCAGTAGTACCACCGGACAGGGCTATGGCTACACCTTC
size: once; D: TRBD2; J: TRBJ2-3; V: TRBV5-8; CDR3: CASSFPGRADTQYF; DNA: TGTGCCAGCAGCTTCCCAGGGAGGGCAGATACGCAGTATTTT
size: .; D: .; J: TRBJ2-7; V: TRBV7-8; CDR3: CASSTQGLNSYEQYF; DNA: TGTGCCAGCAGCACTCAGGGACTGAACTCCTACGAGCAGTACTTC
size: once; D: .; J: TRBJ2-7; V: TRBV5-4; CDR3: CASSLGLVGEQYF; DNA: TGTGCCAGCAGCTTGGGACTAGTGGGGGAGCAGTACTTC
size: .; D: .; J: TRBJ1-1; V: TRBV15; CDR3: CATSPPLGRKNTEAFF; DNA: TGTGCCACCAGCCCACCTCTGGGGCGGAAGAACACTGAAGCTTTCTTT
size: .; D: .; J: TRBJ1-5; V: TRBV19; CDR3: CASSTWTVSNQPQHF; DNA: TGTGCCAGTAGCACTTGGACAGTTAGCAATCAGCCCCAGCATTTT
size: .; D: .; J: TRBJ1-1; V: TRBV19; CDR3: CASSIVSREGTEAFF; DNA: TGTGCCAGTAGTATAGTCTCCAGGGAGGGCACTGAAGCTTTCTTT
size: .; D: .; J: TRBJ1-4; V: TRBV5-1; CDR3: CASSLGTRGEKLFF; DNA: TGCGCCAGCAGCTTGGGGACCAGAGGCGAAAAACTGTTTTTT
size: .; D: TRBD1; J: TRBJ1-1; V: TRBV5-1; CDR3: CASSRGQGNTEAFF; DNA: TGCGCCAGCAGCCGCGGACAGGGGAACACTGAAGCTTTCTTT
size: .; D: .; J: TRBJ1-1; V: TRBV29-1; CDR3: CSVEGQGFTEAFF; DNA: TGCAGCGTTGAAGGGCAGGGCTTCACTGAAGCTTTCTTT
size: .; D: TRBD2; J: TRBJ2-1; V: TRBV7-3; CDR3: CASSSELAANNEQFF; DNA: TGTGCCAGCAGCTCAGAACTAGCGGCTAACAATGAGCAGTTCTTC
size: .; D: TRBD1; J: TRBJ2-5; V: TRBV5-4; CDR3: CASSKQGASETQYF; DNA: TGTGCCAGCAGTAAACAGGGGGCCTCAGAGACCCAGTACTTC
size: once; D: .; J: TRBJ1-3; V: TRBV23-1; CDR3: CASSQSAGNTIYF; DNA: TGCGCCAGCAGTCAATCAGCTGGAAACACCATATATTTT
size: once; D: .; J: TRBJ1-5; V: TRBV19; CDR3: CASSIEGRMNQPQHF; DNA: TGTGCCAGTAGTATCGAAGGACGTATGAATCAGCCCCAGCATTTT
size: .; D: TRBD2; J: TRBJ2-2; V: TRBV3-1/TRBV3-2; CDR3: CASSQDLVLLAGGSTGELFF; DNA: TGTGCCAGCAGCCAAGATCTTGTCCTCCTAGCGGGAGGTAGCACCGGGGAGCTGTTTTTT
size: .; D: .; J: TRBJ1-1; V: TRBV9; CDR3: CASSVEMGTEAFF; DNA: TGTGCCAGCAGCGTAGAAATGGGGACTGAAGCTTTCTTT
size: .; D: .; J: TRBJ1-5; V: TRBV28; CDR3: CASSLNPISSNQPQHF; DNA: TGTGCCAGCAGTTTAAACCCGATCTCTAGCAATCAGCCCCAGCATTTT